These 30 T cell receptor beta chains were all obtained from the same sample, sequenced in a study of CXCR3-negative and CXCR3-positive naive CD8 T cells. The authors prepared UMI-labeled TRB cDNA libraries by 5' RACE. TCRdb re-analyzed the 5' RACE reads; it lists each CDR3 protein once, without DNA. The sample features roughly 28,000 distinct CDR3 sequences, with approximately 10% in its top ten. The specimen sequenced was memory CD8+ T cells from blood. The origin of the receptors is a human donor in good health. Some clones in this sample may be carry-over from other donors' samples.

The chain is built from TRBV28 and TRBJ2-3; without DNA, the TCRdb call of TRBD1 cannot be checked. The CDR3 covers 15 residues. Germline V gene data show CDR1 as MDHEN and CDR2 as SYDVKM. The CDR3 sequence is CASSLTRGQTDTQYF.

V usage is TRBV20-1 and J usage is TRBJ2-2. Germline lookup yields CDR1 DFQATT and CDR2 SNEGSKA (reference sequence). CDR3 length: 15 amino acids. This CDR3 is CSARVGGADTGELFF.

This sequence joins TRBV5-6 and TRBJ2-7; TCRdb's D call of TRBD1 is untestable without DNA. Germline assignment: CDR1 SGHDT and CDR2 YYEEEE. The CDR3 has 14 amino acids. This chain's CDR3 is CASSPGTGASEQYF.

V gene TRBV6-4 combines with J gene TRBJ2-1; TCRdb selects TRBD2, and the lack of DNA leaves this call unchecked. This CDR3 has 16 amino acids. Germline CDR1 is MRHNA and CDR2 is SNTAGT. CDR3 sequence reads: CASSDSRLAASNEQFF.

The V call is TRBV3-1, the J call TRBJ2-7. The CDR3 is made up of 14 amino acids. The germline V gene has CDR1 LGHDT and CDR2 YNNKEL (reference sequence). The CDR3 loop reads CASSQDEGLYEQYF.

The gene calls are TRBV12-3 or TRBV12-4 and TRBJ2-1. The CDR3 has 15 residues. This chain's CDR3 is CASSLFRHSYNEQFF.

V is TRBV29-1 and J is TRBJ2-2; TCRdb's D gene call, TRBD2, goes unchecked for lack of DNA. This CDR3 is 15 amino acids long. Germline V CDR1 and CDR2: SQVTM, ANQGSEA. CDR3 residues: CSVEGAGMNTGELFF.

The rearrangement uses TRBV7-8 and TRBJ1-4; lacking DNA, the TRBD1 call made by TCRdb goes unchecked. Germline V gene sequence: CDR1 SGHVS, CDR2 FQNEAQ. The CDR3 consists of 15 residues. Here the CDR3 reads CASSLGDGSNETLFF.

The genes are TRBV28 and TRBJ1-6; the D call from TCRdb, TRBD1, cannot be confirmed without DNA. Germline CDR1 reads MDHEN; CDR2 reads SYDVKM. This CDR3 has 16 amino acids. The chain's CDR3 is CASRLTTGLENSPLHF.

The chain joins TRBV5-6 to TRBJ1-2; TCRdb gives TRBD1 as the D gene, but with no DNA this cannot be confirmed. Germline values: CDR1 SGHDT, CDR2 YYEEEE. The CDR3 runs to 13 residues. The chain's CDR3 is CASSAGTGIGYTF.

The chain is built from TRBV6-6 and TRBJ2-3; TCRdb calls TRBD1, which cannot be checked without DNA. The CDR3 is made up of 15 amino acids. CDR1 and CDR2 (germline): MNHNY, SVGAGI (reference sequence). The chain's CDR3 is CASSSGDERPDTQYF.

The rearrangement links TRBV29-1 to TRBJ1-2; TCRdb's D gene call, TRBD1, goes unchecked for lack of DNA. CDR1 is SQVTM and CDR2 is ANQGSEA in the germline V gene. This CDR3 contains 15 residues. This chain's CDR3 is CSVEVGSALNYGYTF. The full variable domain, its missing parts supplied by reference TRBV29-1 and TRBJ1-2, is SAVISQKPSRDICQRGTSLTIQCQVDSQVTMMFWYRQQPGQSLTLIATANQGSEATYESGFVIDKFPISRPNLTFSTLTVSNMSPEDSSIYLCSVEVGSALNYGYTFGSGTRLTVV.

J is TRBJ2-3 and V is TRBV2; with no DNA, the TCRdb D assignment of TRBD1 cannot be verified. Germline-derived CDR1 and CDR2 are SNHLY and FYNNEI. This CDR3 is 14 amino acids long. CDR3 protein: CASSTGVGTDTQYF.

This chain uses TRBV6-6 with TRBJ2-4; TCRdb's D call, TRBD2, is unchecked because there is no DNA. The CDR3 consists of 14 residues. Looked up from germline, CDR1 is MNHNY and CDR2 is SVGAGI (reference sequence). CDR3: CASEWDESKNIQYF.

The chain carries TRBV7-2 and TRBJ2-5. The CDR3 sequence is 13 residues long. Germline V gene lookup returns CDR1 SGHTA and CDR2 FQGNSA. This chain's CDR3 is CASSLAGHETQYF.

This chain uses TRBV6-4 with TRBJ2-1; TCRdb's D call of TRBD2 is untestable without DNA. Germline assignment: CDR1 MRHNA and CDR2 SNTAGT. The length of the CDR3 is 15 residues. The CDR3 region is CASSDSTSGGVEQFF.

The gene calls are TRBV28 and TRBJ1-2. This CDR3 is built from 16 residues. Germline V CDR1 and CDR2: MDHEN, SYDVKM. CDR3 region: CASRHPGGGADYGYTF.

The rearrangement links TRBV12-3 or TRBV12-4 to TRBJ1-2. This CDR3 contains 12 residues. The CDR3 loop reads CATHMIGYGYTF.

The V gene is TRBV5-1, the J gene TRBJ2-7. Germline CDR1 and CDR2: SGHRS and YFSETQ. The CDR3 covers 14 residues. CDR3 sequence: CASSLVGSWFEQYF.

The J gene is TRBJ2-1, the V gene TRBV28. The CDR3 spans 15 residues. Germline V gene data show CDR1 as MDHEN and CDR2 as SYDVKM. The CDR3 protein is CASTNTPRGYNEQFF.

This CDR3 reads CAITWGGEQYF. The chain has TRBV10-3 and TRBJ2-7; no DNA is available, so the TRBD2 call from TCRdb remains unchecked. Germline V lookup: CDR1 ENHRY, CDR2 SYGVKD. The CDR3 has 11 residues.

The chain links TRBV6-4 to TRBJ2-3; with no DNA, the TCRdb D assignment of TRBD2 cannot be verified. The CDR3 runs 14 residues. The V gene's germline CDR1 is MRHNA and CDR2 SNTAGT. The CDR3 reads CASSDGGGTDTQYF.

Its frequency marks this clonotype as medium-sized. The genes are TRBV7-9 and TRBJ1-1; no DNA is available, so the TRBD1 call from TCRdb remains unchecked. Germline CDR1 SEHNR, CDR2 FQNEAQ (reference sequence). This CDR3 contains 14 residues. The chain's CDR3 is CASSQREPNTEAFF.

This chain connects TRBV30 to TRBJ2-1; TCRdb proposes TRBD2, but this gene call is untestable without DNA. CDR3 length equals 17 residues. Germline loops: CDR1 GTSNPN, CDR2 SVGIG (reference sequence). Here the CDR3 reads CAWSSAAGISSYNEQFF. Full variable domain (remainder filled in from reference TRBV30 and TRBJ2-1): SQTIHQWPATLVQPVGSPLSLECTVEGTSNPNLYWYRQAAGRGLQLLFYSVGIGQISSEVPQNLSASRPQDRQFILSSKKLLLSDSGFYLCAWSSAAGISSYNEQFFGPGTRLTVL.

The rearrangement links TRBV7-3 to TRBJ1-1. The CDR3 contains 13 residues. CDR1 and CDR2 (germline): SGHTA, FQGTGA. The CDR3 sequence: CASSFRWDTEAFF.

The chain recombines TRBV7-9 with TRBJ2-1. Germline lookup yields CDR1 SEHNR and CDR2 FQNEAQ (reference sequence). This CDR3 has 14 amino acids. CDR3 amino acids: CASSLSGSYNEQFF.

This sequence joins TRBV2 and TRBJ1-4. The CDR3 is 13 residues long. Germline V lookup: CDR1 SNHLY, CDR2 FYNNEI. CDR3 amino acids: CASKGRGYERLFF.

This chain links TRBV7-9 with TRBJ2-3; TCRdb names TRBD2, which stays unverified in the absence of DNA. CDR3 length equals 15 residues. CDR1 and CDR2 (germline): SEHNR, FQNEAQ (reference sequence). CDR3 sequence: CASSLVNPAADTQYF.

The chain joins TRBV29-1 to TRBJ2-3. This CDR3 has 13 residues. Germline V gene lookup returns CDR1 SQVTM and CDR2 ANQGSEA. The CDR3 sequence: CSVVTGSTDTQYF.

This chain links TRBV6-2 or TRBV6-3 with TRBJ2-1. The CDR3 loop spans 15 amino acids. The V gene's germline CDR1 is MNHEY and CDR2 SVGEGT. The CDR3: CASSYLSGFYNEQFF.